In its sample, the clone carrying this T cell receptor (beta chain) was seen many times. Using its own MiXCR run on the reads, TCRdb lists one record per CDR3 protein. This table has approximately 4,500 distinct CDR3 sequences, roughly 8.6% appearing once. Germline CDR1 SGHKS, CDR2 YYEKEE (reference sequence). The CDR3 loop spans 12 amino acids. The V gene lost 6 bases and the J gene lost 4 bases, with 8 bases spanning the gap. This receptor was taken from a human donor with rheumatoid arthritis. The V gene is TRBV5-5, the J gene TRBJ2-1; possible D gene TRBD2, 5 bases. Sequenced: CD4+ T cells from synovial fluid. The CDR3 DNA reads TGTGCCAGCACGTGGACTTACAATGAGCAGTTCTTC. It translates to CASTWTYNEQFF.